The source of this TCR beta chain is a study of blood T cell repertoires in COVID-19. Across the whole study: Material from acute and convalescent COVID-19 was sourced from the United States, Italy and Spain. PBMCs, B-cell-depleted T cells, or T cells provided the cDNA or gDNA that made up the material.

With 7 bases clipped from V and 1 base from J, the junction kept 3 bases outside the gene matches. From germline, CDR1 is SGHTA and CDR2 FQGNSA. The CDR3 sequence is 13 residues long. Participants came from roughly 23 US areas, aged roughly 18 to 89 years. Cohort allocation depended upon clinical history that participants reported. Sequencing used immunoSEQ multiplex PCR; TCRdb keeps in-frame clones, though not all of them. In the table there are roughly 160,000 clones, 75% to 90% of which are singletons. Sequencing used PBMCs or T cells enriched from blood (not recorded which). The gene calls are TRBV7-2 and TRBJ2-5; 7 nucleotides align to TRBD2. The sequence came from a woman aged 60 to 75 who had recovered from COVID-19. This chain's CDR3 is CASTRGVQETQYF. The CDR3 bases are TGTGCCAGCACCCGGGGGGTCCAAGAGACCCAGTACTTC.